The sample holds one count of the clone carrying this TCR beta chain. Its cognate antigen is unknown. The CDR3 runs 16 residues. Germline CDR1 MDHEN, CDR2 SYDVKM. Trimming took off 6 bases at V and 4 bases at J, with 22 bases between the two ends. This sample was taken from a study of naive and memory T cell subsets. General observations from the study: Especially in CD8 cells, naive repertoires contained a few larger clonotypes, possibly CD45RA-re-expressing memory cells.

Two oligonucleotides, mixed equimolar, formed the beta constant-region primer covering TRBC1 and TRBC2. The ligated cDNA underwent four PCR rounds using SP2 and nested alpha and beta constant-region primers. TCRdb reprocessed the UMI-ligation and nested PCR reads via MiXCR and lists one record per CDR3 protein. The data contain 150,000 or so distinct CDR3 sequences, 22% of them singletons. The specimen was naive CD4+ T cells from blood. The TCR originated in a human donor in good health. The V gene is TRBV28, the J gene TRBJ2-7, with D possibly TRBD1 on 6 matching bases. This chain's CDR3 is CASRNRVLVPNYEQYF. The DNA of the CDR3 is TGTGCCAGCAGGAACAGGGTTCTCGTTCCCAATTACGAGCAGTACTTC.